The TCR beta chain under discussion was sequenced for a study of blood T cell repertoires in COVID-19. Study overall: Whether acute or convalescent, the COVID-19 samples came from the United States, Italy and Spain.

The authors' processing: The assay estimated nucleated cells by amplifying reference gene primers. Generated by immunoSEQ multiplex PCR, the TCRdb table keeps only in-frame clones and is missing some. V, J and clone size reflect that table, while D and trimming were determined from the DNA. The sample has over 80,000 clones, around nine tenths seen once. Germline V CDR1 and CDR2: SGDLS, YYNGEE. This CDR3 is 15 amino acids long. V trimming: 2 bases; J trimming: 0 bases; junction bases outside the gene matches: 1. This receptor was taken from a woman at least 80 years old with acute or convalescent COVID-19. The rearrangement uses TRBV9 and TRBJ2-3; 9 nucleotides align to TRBD2. The material sequenced was peripheral blood. In DNA, the CDR3 is TGTGCCAGCAGCGTGACTAGCGGAAGCACAGATACGCAGTATTTT. This sequence encodes CASSVTSGSTDTQYF.